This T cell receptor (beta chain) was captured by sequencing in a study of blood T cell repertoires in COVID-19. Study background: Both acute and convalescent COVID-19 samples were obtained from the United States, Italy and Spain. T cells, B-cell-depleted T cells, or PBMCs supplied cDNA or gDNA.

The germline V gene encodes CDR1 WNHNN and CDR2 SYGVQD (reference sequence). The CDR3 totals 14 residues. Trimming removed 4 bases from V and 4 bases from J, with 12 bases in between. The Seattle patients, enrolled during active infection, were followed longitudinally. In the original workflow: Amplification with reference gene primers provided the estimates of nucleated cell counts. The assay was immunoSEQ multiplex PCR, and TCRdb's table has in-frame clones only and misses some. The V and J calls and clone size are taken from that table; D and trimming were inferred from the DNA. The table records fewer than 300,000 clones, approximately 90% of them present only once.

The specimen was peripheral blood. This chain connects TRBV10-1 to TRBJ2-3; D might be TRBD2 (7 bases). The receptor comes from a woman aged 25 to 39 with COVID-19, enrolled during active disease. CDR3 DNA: TGCGCCAGCAGTGGCGGGGGCTTGGCAGATACGCAGTATTTT. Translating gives CASSGGGLADTQYF.